This TCR beta chain came from a study of relationships among human T cell subsets. General study points: Clones with over 100 reads held over 55% of CD8+ cytotoxic sequences.

This clonotype was detected a few times. The antigen is unknown. The V and J ends lost 3 bases and 5 bases respectively, with 13 bases between them. CDR1 is MNHEY, CDR2 SMNVEV, per germline (reference sequence). The length of the CDR3 is 14 residues. The T cell receptor alpha and beta CDR3 regions were amplified from mRNA by semiquantitative ARM-PCR. In ARM-PCR, communal superprimers followed tagged nested gene-specific primers for exponential amplification. In TCRdb, the multiplex PCR reads were re-called with MiXCR into one record per CDR3 protein. Of fewer than 16,000 distinct CDR3 sequences in the sample, approximately 56% were seen once.

This rearrangement joins TRBV27 to TRBJ1-1, with D unresolved. The sample comprised total T cells sorted from blood. The sequence was obtained from a man in his forties in good health. The CDR3 sequence: CASSFGPGGTEAFF. The CDR3 DNA sequence: TGTGCCAGCAGTTTCGGTCCCGGAGGAACTGAAGCTTTCTTT.